Below, 21 T cell receptor beta chains from the same sample are listed, as sequenced in a study of radiotherapy plus CTLA-4 blockade in lung cancer. TCRdb's copy holds only in-frame clones and misses some; the assay was immunoSEQ multiplex PCR. The sample shows about 62,000 clones, roughly 76% of them seen only once. The source material was peripheral blood, sampled from a patient treated with radiotherapy plus ipilimumab. The origin of the receptors is a human donor with non-small cell lung cancer who had a complete response to radiotherapy plus ipilimumab.

By share, this clone counts as medium-sized (0.01 to 0.1%). J is TRBJ1-1 and V is TRBV2; 8 bases map to TRBD1. Germline trimming cut 8 bases from V and 3 bases from J; bases unmatched to any gene: 5. CDR1 is SNHLY, CDR2 FYNNEI, per germline. The CDR3 totals 13 residues. CDR3 DNA: TGTGCCAGCCAGAGACAGGGGTACACTGAAGCTTTCTTT. It translates to CASQRQGYTEAFF.

This clone was recorded a few times. The V and J genes are TRBV6-5 and TRBJ1-1; 8 positions agree with TRBD1. The V gene end was trimmed by 4 bases and the J gene end by 4 bases; junction bases not matched to a gene: 5. The V gene's germline CDR1 is MNHEY and CDR2 SVGAGI. The length of the CDR3 is 14 residues. The CDR3 DNA reads as TGTGCCAGCAGTTCGGGCAGGGGGCGCACTGAAGCTTTCTTT. Protein sequence: CASSSGRGRTEAFF.

The rearrangement links TRBV5-8 to TRBJ2-5, with 8 bases aligning to TRBD2. The CDR3 consists of 15 residues. The germline CDR1 and CDR2 sequences are SGHTS and YDEGEE. V was pared by 2 bases and J by 1 base, with 4 bases of the junction left unmatched. Here the CDR3 DNA reads TGTGCCAGCAGCTTAAGCGGGGGTATCCAAGAGACCCAGTACTTC. Protein sequence: CASSLSGGIQETQYF.

The rearrangement uses TRBV5-1 and TRBJ1-2; the match to TRBD1 covers 8 bases. V lost 2 bases, J lost 8 bases, and 11 bases stayed unmatched. The germline CDR1 and CDR2 sequences are SGHRS and YFSETQ. The CDR3 spans 15 residues. CDR3 nucleotides: TGCGCCAGCAGCTTACAGGGGGAAGGGGTTGGAGGCTACACCTTC. The encoded protein is CASSLQGEGVGGYTF.

The rearrangement uses TRBV5-1 and TRBJ2-5; 9 bases are shared with TRBD2. This CDR3 has 17 amino acids. Losses at the gene ends were 0 bases for V and 4 bases for J; bases not matched to a gene: 10. Germline V gene sequence: CDR1 SGHRS, CDR2 YFSETQ. The CDR3 spells CASSLANGAGGGETQYF. The CDR3 DNA sequence: TGCGCCAGCAGCTTGGCCAACGGAGCGGGAGGCGGAGAGACCCAGTACTTC.

The rearrangement links TRBV27 to TRBJ2-7; 12 nucleotides match TRBD2. The CDR3 consists of 16 residues. From germline, CDR1 is MNHEY and CDR2 SMNVEV (reference sequence). The V gene end was trimmed by 7 bases and the J gene end by 3 bases; junction bases not matched to a gene: 10. Here the CDR3 DNA reads TGTGCCAGCATGTTCCTAGCGGGAGGGAGAGGCTACGAGCAGTACTTC. Translated, it gives CASMFLAGGRGYEQYF.

A few counts support this clone. This rearrangement joins TRBV9 to TRBJ1-4, with D possibly matching TRBD1 (6 bases). Deletions cut 4 bases from V and 8 bases from J, with 18 bases between. Germline CDR1 is SGDLS and CDR2 is YYNGEE. CDR3 length: 15 amino acids. The chain's CDR3 is CASSSQDRRGEKLFF. For the CDR3, the DNA is TGTGCCAGCAGCTCCCAGGACAGACGTGGGGAAAAACTGTTTTTT.

The V and J genes are TRBV5-1 and TRBJ2-7; TRBD1 aligns across 7 bases. This CDR3 is 14 amino acids long. The trim removed 4 bases at V and 3 bases at J, leaving 7 bases unmatched. The germline gives CDR1 SGHRS, CDR2 YFSETQ. CDR3 loop: CASSLMGTDYEQYF. The CDR3 nucleotides read TGCGCCAGCAGCCTTATGGGGACAGACTACGAGCAGTACTTC.

Only one count was recorded for this clone. The chain combines TRBV6-5 with TRBJ2-3; D not certain. The CDR3 covers 16 residues. Germline lookup yields CDR1 MNHEY and CDR2 SVGAGI. V lost 0 bases to trimming and J lost 0 bases, with 10 bases between them. The chain's CDR3 is CASSYSRRASTDTQYF. The CDR3 region has the DNA TGTGCCAGCAGTTACTCGCGGAGAGCTAGCACAGATACGCAGTATTTT.

This chain links TRBV7-9 with TRBJ2-1; TRBD2 matches at 8 bases. The germline V gene encodes CDR1 SEHNR and CDR2 FQNEAQ (reference sequence). V lost 5 bases to trimming and J lost 6 bases; unmatched junction nucleotides: 3. There are 13 residues in the CDR3. The CDR3 DNA follows: TGTGCCAGCAGCCCGGGGACTAGCAATGAGCAGTTCTTC. Translating it yields CASSPGTSNEQFF.

This chain connects TRBV5-1 to TRBJ1-2, with 7 bases that match TRBD1. The trim removed 0 bases at V and 6 bases at J, leaving 5 bases unmatched. The CDR3 has 14 residues. CDR1 is SGHRS and CDR2 is YFSETQ in the germline V gene. The DNA of the CDR3 is TGCGCCAGCAGCTTGGGGGACAGTTTAGATGGCTACACCTTC. As protein: CASSLGDSLDGYTF.

The chain's CDR3 is CASSPRDYSSTDTQYF. The DNA for the CDR3 is TGTGCCAGCAGCCCTCGGGACTACTCTAGCACAGATACGCAGTATTTT. The rearrangement links TRBV9 to TRBJ2-3, with 7 bases aligning to TRBD2. The CDR3 runs to 16 residues. From germline, CDR1 is SGDLS and CDR2 YYNGEE. V shed 4 bases, J shed 0 bases, and the junction held 8 bases outside the gene matches.

The chain is built from TRBV5-5 and TRBJ2-5, with 10 bases that match TRBD2. The V gene's germline CDR1 is SGHKS and CDR2 YYEKEE (reference sequence). V was clipped by 4 bases and J by 4 bases; unmatched bases: 4. The CDR3 covers 14 residues. CDR3 in DNA: TGTGCCAGCAGCCCCGGGACTAGCGTAGAGACCCAGTACTTC. Encoded protein: CASSPGTSVETQYF.

The table lists this clone with a count of one. This sequence joins TRBV28 and TRBJ2-4; D remains ambiguous. Germline V gives CDR1 MDHEN, CDR2 SYDVKM. There are 15 residues in the CDR3. V was shortened by 4 bases and J by 0 bases, with 10 bases between the two germline ends. CDR3 region: CASSSPTLAKNIQYF. The CDR3 DNA reads as TGTGCCAGCAGTTCCCCAACTCTAGCCAAAAACATTCAGTACTTC. The variable domain in full, with the rest retrieved from reference TRBV28 and TRBJ2-4, is DVKVTQSSRYLVKRTGEKVFLECVQDMDHENMFWYRQDPGLGLRLIYFSYDVKMKEKGDIPEGYSVSREKKERFSLILESASTNQTSMYLCASSSPTLAKNIQYFGAGTRLSVL.

V usage is TRBV5-5 and J usage is TRBJ2-1; D is undetermined. This CDR3 has 13 amino acids. The V and J ends lost 1 base and 6 bases respectively, with 8 bases between them. Germline values: CDR1 SGHKS, CDR2 YYEKEE (reference sequence). CDR3 amino acids: CASSLWQANEQFF. The CDR3 nucleotides are TGTGCCAGCAGCTTGTGGCAGGCCAATGAGCAGTTCTTC.

By share of the sample, this clone is medium-sized. The genes are TRBV14 and TRBJ2-1, with TRBD1 matching over 8 bases. The germline V gene has CDR1 SGHDN and CDR2 FVKESK. The CDR3 loop spans 15 amino acids. With 1 base clipped from V and 3 bases from J, the junction kept 2 bases outside the gene matches. The CDR3 sequence: CASSQVGTGYNEQFF. CDR3 nucleotides: TGTGCCAGCAGCCAAGTGGGGACAGGCTACAATGAGCAGTTCTTC.

The J gene is TRBJ2-7, the V gene TRBV9; 7 bases align to TRBD1. The trim removed 4 bases at V and 2 bases at J, leaving 6 bases unmatched. CDR1 and CDR2 (germline): SGDLS, YYNGEE. This CDR3 comprises 14 residues. The CDR3 reads CASSPRQGPYEQYF. CDR3 DNA: TGTGCCAGCAGCCCGCGACAGGGACCCTACGAGCAGTACTTC.

On this clone: At one of its ends the junction is not consistent with the germline gene, which may arise from a read error. At the DNA level, this CDR3 is encoded by other sequences in the same sample as well. This chain connects TRBV10-3 to TRBJ1-2; D perhaps matches TRBD1 (5 bases). The CDR3 has 13 residues. CDR1 is ENHRY and CDR2 is SYGVKD in the germline V gene. The CDR3 DNA reads as TGTGCCATCAGTGTGGGGCAGGGTTATGACTACACCTTC. Translation: CAISVGQGYDYTF.

This chain connects TRBV5-6 to TRBJ2-6; maybe TRBD1 (6 bases). Looked up from germline, CDR1 is SGHDT and CDR2 is YYEEEE. The CDR3 is made up of 17 amino acids. Trimming removed 1 base at V and 0 bases at J, with 11 bases between. The CDR3 loop is CASSLIQGSSGANVLTF. The CDR3 bases are TGTGCCAGCAGCTTGATCCAGGGGAGCTCTGGGGCCAACGTCCTGACTTTC.

This sequence joins TRBV11-3 and TRBJ2-7, with D perhaps TRBD1 (6 bases). Germline V gene data show CDR1 as SGHNT and CDR2 as YENEEA. The V end lost 2 bases, the J end lost 3 bases, and 11 bases lay between the germline ends. The CDR3 contains 14 residues. The DNA of the CDR3 is TGTGCCAGCAGCTTAACTGGACAGAACTACGAGCAGTACTTC. This translates into CASSLTGQNYEQYF.

The CDR3 sequence is CAWPRRGTGELFF. In nucleotides, the CDR3 is TGTGCCTGGCCCCGCCGGGGAACCGGGGAGCTGTTTTTT. The V gene is TRBV30, the J gene TRBJ2-2; TRBD2 might be the D (5 bases). V was trimmed by 5 bases and J by 5 bases, leaving 12 bases between them. Germline V CDR1 and CDR2: GTSNPN, SVGIG (reference sequence). The CDR3 consists of 13 residues.